A single sample gave rise to the 30 T cell receptor beta chains below, sequenced in a study of shared clonotypes between healthy human individuals. Generated by immunoSEQ multiplex PCR, the TCRdb table keeps only in-frame clones and is missing some. The sample contains approximately 710,000 clones, around 90% of which appear only once. Sequenced input: memory CD8+ T cells from PBMCs. As for subset: CD45RO+ cells pooled with CCR7-negative TemRA cells. The receptors stem from a man aged 18-30 years in good health. Some clones in this sample may be carry-over from other donors' samples.

The J gene is TRBJ2-1, the V gene TRBV9; 7 nucleotides agree with TRBD1. The CDR3 has 16 residues. V trimming: 4 bases; J trimming: 4 bases; junction bases outside the gene matches: 11. Looked up from germline, CDR1 is SGDLS and CDR2 is YYNGEE. DNA of the CDR3: TGTGCCAGCAGCCCCTTGGGACAGCCGCGTTACAATGAGCAGTTCTTC. It is translated as CASSPLGQPRYNEQFF.

This chain connects TRBV6-4 to TRBJ2-1; 13 positions agree with TRBD2. The CDR3 sequence is 15 residues long. V shed 5 bases and J 7 bases; nucleotides not matched to a gene: 5. Germline assignment: CDR1 MRHNA and CDR2 SNTAGT. The CDR3 loop reads CASSFGTSGINEQFF. DNA for the CDR3: TGTGCCAGCAGTTTCGGGACTAGCGGGATTAATGAGCAGTTCTTC.

The chain couples TRBV27 to TRBJ2-1; 7 bases fit TRBD1. Germline lookup yields CDR1 MNHEY and CDR2 SMNVEV (reference sequence). The CDR3 extends over 15 amino acids. V gave up 5 bases and J gave up 5 bases; unmatched junction bases: 9. The CDR3 loop is CASSRQGPADNEQFF. CDR3 nucleotide sequence: TGTGCCAGCAGTAGACAGGGCCCAGCTGACAATGAGCAGTTCTTC.

V and J are TRBV27 and TRBJ2-7; 7 bases are shared with TRBD1. Germline values: CDR1 MNHEY, CDR2 SMNVEV (reference sequence). There are 14 residues in the CDR3. V shed 5 bases, J shed 1 base, and the junction held 5 bases outside the gene matches. Here the CDR3 DNA reads TGTGCCAGCAGTCACCGGGACAGATCCTACGAGCAGTACTTC. This codes for CASSHRDRSYEQYF.

The chain carries TRBV6-5 and TRBJ1-5, with D unclear. Germline-derived CDR1 and CDR2 are MNHEY and SVGAGI. The CDR3 contains 13 residues. V was trimmed by 9 bases and J by 1 base, leaving 10 bases between them. The CDR3 coding sequence is TGTGCCAGTACAGCAGGAAGCAATCAGCCCCAGCATTTT. Residues: CASTAGSNQPQHF.

The V gene is TRBV25-1, the J gene TRBJ1-1; a possible D gene is TRBD1 (5 bases). Looked up from germline, CDR1 is MGHDK and CDR2 is SYGVNS. CDR3 length: 14 amino acids. V shed 0 bases and J shed 5 bases, with 10 bases lying between them. CDR3 loop: CASSEYGRVTEAFF. CDR3 in DNA: TGTGCCAGCAGTGAATATGGCAGGGTTACTGAAGCTTTCTTT.

The rearrangement links TRBV7-8 to TRBJ2-5, with 11 bases matching TRBD1. With 5 bases clipped from V and 4 bases from J, the junction kept 9 bases outside the gene matches. This CDR3 region has 16 residues. Germline CDR1 SGHVS, CDR2 FQNEAQ. CDR3 amino acids: CASSRRGQGGGETQYF. For the CDR3, the DNA is TGTGCCAGCAGCCGGCGGGGACAGGGGGGCGGAGAGACCCAGTACTTC.

This chain connects TRBV28 to TRBJ2-1, with 8 bases lining up with TRBD1. This CDR3 has 16 amino acids. V lost 3 bases to trimming and J lost 0 bases; unmatched junction nucleotides: 4. The germline gives CDR1 MDHEN, CDR2 SYDVKM. CDR3 amino acids: CASSFRGLASYNEQFF. CDR3 DNA: TGTGCCAGCAGTTTCAGGGGGCTAGCCTCCTACAATGAGCAGTTCTTC. Looking up the rest from reference TRBV28 and TRBJ2-1 gives the full variable domain: DVKVTQSSRYLVKRTGEKVFLECVQDMDHENMFWYRQDPGLGLRLIYFSYDVKMKEKGDIPEGYSVSREKKERFSLILESASTNQTSMYLCASSFRGLASYNEQFFGPGTRLTVL.

The sample holds one count of this clone. The chain couples TRBV28 to TRBJ1-2, with D perhaps matching TRBD1 (6 bases). The CDR3 spans 15 residues. Trimming shortened V by 2 bases and J by 4 bases, and 14 bases separated the two germline ends. Per germline, CDR1 MDHEN and CDR2 SYDVKM. This CDR3 reads CASSLPFTGLYGYTF. In DNA, the CDR3 is TGTGCCAGCAGTTTACCATTCACAGGGCTCTATGGCTACACCTTC.

The J gene is TRBJ1-1, the V gene TRBV28; 8 bases map to TRBD1. This CDR3 is built from 14 residues. CDR1 MDHEN and CDR2 SYDVKM come from the germline V gene. Losses at the gene ends were 2 bases for V and 10 bases for J; bases not matched to a gene: 9. The CDR3 DNA reads TGTGCCAGCAGTTTAGTCAGGGGGCGATCCGGAGCTTTCTTT. It encodes CASSLVRGRSGAFF.

This chain links TRBV14 with TRBJ2-2; D possibly corresponds to TRBD2 (6 bases). CDR3 length: 16 amino acids. Germline V gives CDR1 SGHDN, CDR2 FVKESK. V was shortened by 4 bases and J by 3 bases, with 15 bases between the two germline ends. CDR3 bases: TGTGCCAGCAGCCCCCCCCGGGAGCCGCACACCGGGGAGCTGTTTTTT. Protein sequence: CASSPPREPHTGELFF.

The gene calls are TRBV9 and TRBJ2-5; maybe TRBD2 (6 bases). V dropped 6 bases and J dropped 3 bases, with 18 bases sitting between them. CDR1 is SGDLS, CDR2 YYNGEE, per germline. The CDR3 spans 15 residues. The CDR3 region has the DNA TGTGCCAGCACCTACAGCCCGGCGGGGAAAGAGACCCAGTACTTC. Amino acid sequence: CASTYSPAGKETQYF.

This rearrangement joins TRBV23-1 to TRBJ1-1, with no clear D. TRBV23-1 is designated an ORF whose function remains uncertain. Trimming left V 6 bases short and J 10 bases short, with 9 bases between. The CDR3 covers 10 residues. The CDR3 loop is CASSLHRAFF. The CDR3 DNA is TGCGCCAGCAGCCTTCACAGAGCTTTCTTT.

The V call is TRBV7-2, the J call TRBJ2-7, with 7 bases fitting TRBD1. The J segment lost 2 bases and the V segment lost 4 bases, leaving 14 bases of the junction unmatched. Germline V lookup: CDR1 SGHTA, CDR2 FQGNSA. The CDR3 consists of 17 residues. In DNA form, the CDR3 reads TGTGCCAGCAGCTCGAACACCGCCGGGACAGCCACCTACGAGCAGTACTTC. Translating it yields CASSSNTAGTATYEQYF. Full variable domain (missing parts from reference TRBV7-2 and TRBJ2-7): GAGVSQSPSNKVTEKGKDVELRCDPISGHTALYWYRQSLGQGLEFLIYFQGNSAPDKSGLPSDRFSAERTGGSVSTLTIQRTQQEDSAVYLCASSSNTAGTATYEQYFGPGTRLTVT.

This chain uses TRBV5-6 with TRBJ2-3, with 11 nucleotides matching TRBD2. Germline V gene data show CDR1 as SGHDT and CDR2 as YYEEEE. The CDR3 is made up of 16 amino acids. Unmatched junction bases numbered 10, after V lost 4 bases and J lost 6 bases. The DNA of the CDR3 is TGTGCCAGCAGCAGCCTACTAGCGGGAGTTGGGGATACGCAGTATTTT. Protein product: CASSSLLAGVGDTQYF.

The J gene is TRBJ1-2, the V gene TRBV5-6, with TRBD1 matching over 7 bases. The CDR3 covers 16 residues. Trimming took 0 bases from V and 4 from J; bases not matched to a gene: 9. The germline gives CDR1 SGHDT, CDR2 YYEEEE. In nucleotides, the CDR3 is TGTGCCAGCAGCTTGGGTAGGGGGCCGTCGGTCTATGGCTACACCTTC. Translated: CASSLGRGPSVYGYTF.

The rearrangement uses TRBV27 and TRBJ2-4; D is unclear. The CDR3 length is 14 residues. The germline V gene encodes CDR1 MNHEY and CDR2 SMNVEV (reference sequence). Trimming cost V 6 bases and J 0 bases, with 9 bases left between them. The CDR3, as DNA: TGTGCCAGCAGGGAGACGGCAGCCAAAAACATTCAGTACTTC. It is translated as CASRETAAKNIQYF.

The chain recombines TRBV7-9 with TRBJ2-1, with D unclear. CDR1 SEHNR and CDR2 FQNEAQ come from the germline V gene (reference sequence). The CDR3 covers 14 residues. The V gene lost 1 base and the J gene lost 3 bases, with 7 bases spanning the gap. CDR3 protein: CASSLVGSYNEQFF. The CDR3 DNA follows: TGTGCCAGCAGCTTAGTGGGCAGCTACAATGAGCAGTTCTTC. Supplemented by reference TRBV7-9 and TRBJ2-1, the full variable domain reads DTGVSQNPRHKITKRGQNVTFRCDPISEHNRLYWYRQTLGQGPEFLTYFQNEAQLEKSRLLSDRFSAERPKGSFSTLEIQRTEQGDSAMYLCASSLVGSYNEQFFGPGTRLTVL.

This clone was seen a few times. The rearrangement links TRBV7-9 to TRBJ2-5; tentative D call: TRBD1 (6 bases). The ends were cut back, 5 bases at V and 3 bases at J, with 16 bases in the middle. Germline CDR1 is SEHNR and CDR2 is FQNEAQ (reference sequence). CDR3 length: 15 amino acids. CDR3 sequence: CASSRRTGNEETQYF. The CDR3, as DNA: TGTGCCAGCAGCCGGAGAACAGGGAATGAAGAGACCCAGTACTTC.

The V call is TRBV10-3, the J call TRBJ1-4; D gene uncertain. The V end lost 10 bases, the J end lost 0 bases, and 9 bases lay between the germline ends. The germline CDR1 and CDR2 sequences are ENHRY and SYGVKD. This CDR3 contains 13 residues. CDR3 sequence reads: CATKGATNEKLFF. The CDR3 DNA reads as TGTGCCACAAAGGGCGCAACTAATGAAAAACTGTTTTTT.

This clone was seen a single time. V usage is TRBV7-9 and J usage is TRBJ2-7, with 7 nucleotides matching TRBD1. In germline, CDR1 is SEHNR, CDR2 FQNEAQ (reference sequence). The CDR3 covers 15 residues. The trim removed 3 bases at V and 3 bases at J, leaving 8 bases unmatched. The CDR3 coding sequence is TGTGCCAGCAGCTTTTTGGGGCAGGGGGACTACGAGCAGTACTTC. Translation gives CASSFLGQGDYEQYF.

V is TRBV6-1 and J is TRBJ2-7; 7 bases line up with TRBD2. The V segment lost 2 bases and the J segment 2 bases; nucleotides outside the gene matches: 12. The length of the CDR3 is 17 residues. Per germline, CDR1 MNHNS and CDR2 SASEGT. CDR3 region: CASSELIRGRAPYEQYF. DNA of the CDR3: TGTGCCAGCAGTGAACTCATACGGGGGAGGGCCCCCTACGAGCAGTACTTC.

J is TRBJ2-2 and V is TRBV12-5; D ambiguous. Germline assignment: CDR1 LGHNT and CDR2 FRNRAP. Between the trimmed V and J ends, which lost 4 bases and 4 bases, there was a span of 4 bases. The CDR3 covers 12 residues. CDR3 residues: CASGWGTGELFF. DNA of the CDR3: TGTGCTAGTGGTTGGGGCACCGGGGAGCTGTTTTTT. The full variable domain, its missing parts supplied by reference TRBV12-5 and TRBJ2-2, is DARVTQTPRHKVTEMGQEVTMRCQPILGHNTVFWYRQTMMQGLELLAYFRNRAPLDDSGMPKDRFSAEMPDATLATLKIQPSEPRDSAVYFCASGWGTGELFFGEGSRLTVL.

This chain links TRBV29-1 with TRBJ2-7; D not certain. The V end was cut by 0 bases, the J end by 7 bases, with 7 bases between. Germline assignment: CDR1 SQVTM and CDR2 ANQGSEA. The CDR3 has 11 residues. The CDR3 here is CSVEEIGEQYF. CDR3 in DNA: TGCAGCGTTGAAGAAATCGGGGAGCAGTACTTC.

The V call is TRBV5-1, the J call TRBJ1-5; no reliable D call. The CDR3 consists of 13 residues. V gave up 2 bases and J gave up 7 bases, with 10 bases separating them. The germline V gene encodes CDR1 SGHRS and CDR2 YFSETQ. CDR3 sequence reads: CASSFWVGQPQHF. CDR3 sequence (DNA): TGCGCCAGCAGCTTTTGGGTTGGCCAGCCCCAGCATTTT.

The V call is TRBV9, the J call TRBJ2-3; 7 positions match TRBD1. CDR3 length equals 15 residues. V was pared by 0 bases and J by 4 bases, with 5 bases of the junction left unmatched. Germline values: CDR1 SGDLS, CDR2 YYNGEE. This CDR3 reads CASSVAEGGADTQYF. CDR3 nucleotides: TGTGCCAGCAGCGTAGCTGAAGGGGGCGCAGATACGCAGTATTTT.

This chain joins TRBV29-1 and TRBJ2-1; D may correspond to TRBD1 or TRBD2 (5 bases each). The ends were cut back, 0 bases at V and 0 bases at J, with 21 bases in the middle. The CDR3 consists of 19 residues. Germline CDR1 and CDR2: SQVTM and ANQGSEA. Written as DNA, the CDR3 is TGCAGCGTTGAAGATTTTGACGGGAAGCAGGGCAGCTCCTACAATGAGCAGTTCTTC. Translating gives CSVEDFDGKQGSSYNEQFF.

V is TRBV27 and J is TRBJ2-2, with a possible D match to TRBD2 (6 bases). Germline V gene lookup returns CDR1 MNHEY and CDR2 SMNVEV (reference sequence). The CDR3 extends over 17 amino acids. V shed 5 bases and J shed 2 bases, with 18 bases lying between them. CDR3 amino acids: CASSNRGGHPNTGELFF. The CDR3 DNA reads TGTGCCAGCAGTAACCGGGGAGGCCACCCAAACACCGGGGAGCTGTTTTTT.

This rearrangement joins TRBV28 to TRBJ2-7; D is perhaps TRBD2 (5 bases). Germline V gives CDR1 MDHEN, CDR2 SYDVKM. The CDR3 has 12 amino acids. With 8 bases removed from V and 7 bases from J, the gap between germline ends came to 15 bases. The CDR3 loop reads CASALTRDEQYF. In DNA form, the CDR3 reads TGTGCCAGCGCCCTCACCCGGGATGAGCAGTACTTC.

The chain carries TRBV9 and TRBJ2-7, with 7 bases matching TRBD1. CDR1 and CDR2 (germline): SGDLS, YYNGEE. There are 13 residues in the CDR3. J lost 6 bases, V lost 3 bases, and 6 bases had no gene match. The CDR3 protein is CASSGLQGREQYF. The CDR3 DNA follows: TGTGCCAGCAGCGGATTACAGGGGCGCGAGCAGTACTTC.